The 20 T cell receptor beta chains given below trace back to one sample, sequenced in a study of CD8 T cells in Susac syndrome (dated by TCRdb to about 2019). Libraries were made using the immunoSEQ multiplex PCR assay. RNA was extracted with the RNeasy kit and 0.5 to 1 ug was reverse transcribed using random hexamers. Using fastp at Q25 and MiXCR, TCRdb reprocessed the public reads and kept productive beta chains. Here each entry gathers all rows of one CDR3 protein and keeps the most common genes and DNA. The sample table holds some 190,000 distinct CDR3 sequences, of which about 94% were seen once. The top ten constitute about 0.14% of the sample. Sequencing used CD4+ T cells from PBMCs. These receptors all come from a human donor with Susac syndrome.

This chain connects TRBV3-1 to TRBJ1-2; D ambiguous. The CDR3 runs 14 residues. Per the germline V gene, CDR1 is LGHDT and CDR2 is YNNKEL (reference sequence). Trimming took 1 base from V and 1 from J, leaving 7 bases between them. This CDR3 is CASSQAEHNYGYTF. The CDR3 nucleotides read TGTGCCAGCAGCCAAGCCGAACATAACTATGGCTACACCTTC.

The chain uses TRBV5-6 and TRBJ1-2; D not certain. The V and J ends lost 4 bases and 3 bases respectively, with 22 bases between them. The CDR3 is made up of 17 amino acids. Germline values: CDR1 SGHDT, CDR2 YYEEEE. CDR3 residues: CASSPRRVAVYDYGYTF. CDR3 coding DNA: TGTGCCAGCAGCCCCCGACGAGTCGCAGTATACGACTATGGCTACACCTTC. Based on the CDR3 plus reference TRBV5-6 and TRBJ1-2, the full variable domain is DAGVTQSPTHLIKTRGQQVTLRCSPKSGHDTVSWYQQALGQGPQFIFQYYEEEERQRGNFPDRFSGHQFPNYSSELNVNALLLGDSALYLCASSPRRVAVYDYGYTFGSGTRLTVV.

J is TRBJ1-2 and V is TRBV19; 10 nucleotides agree with TRBD1. The CDR3 has 14 residues. The trim removed 5 bases at V and 5 bases at J, leaving 5 bases unmatched. Germline lookup yields CDR1 LNHDA and CDR2 SQIVND (reference sequence). In nucleotides, the CDR3 is TGTGCCAGTAGTCCCGCGGGACAGGGGTATGGCTACACCTTC. It codes for CASSPAGQGYGYTF.

This sequence joins TRBV3-1 and TRBJ2-1; D call uncertain. CDR3 length: 14 residues. Trimming removed 1 base at V and 10 bases at J, with 14 bases between. CDR1 is LGHDT and CDR2 is YNNKEL in the germline V gene (reference sequence). This CDR3 reads CASSQGLALSEQFF. For the CDR3, the DNA is TGTGCCAGCAGCCAAGGTCTTGCGCTCAGCGAGCAGTTCTTC.

V gene TRBV3-1 combines with J gene TRBJ2-3, with D hard to call. CDR1 and CDR2 from the germline V gene are LGHDT and YNNKEL (reference sequence). Trimming took off 0 bases at V and 7 bases at J, with 8 bases between the two ends. The CDR3 runs to 13 residues. The CDR3 bases are TGTGCCAGCAGCCAAGATCGGCACTATACGCAGTATTTT. Translation: CASSQDRHYTQYF.

Written as DNA, the CDR3 is TGTGCCAGCAGCCGCCGGGCAGGGGCCACCTACGAGCAGTACTTC. Residues: CASSRRAGATYEQYF. The J gene is TRBJ2-7, the V gene TRBV7-2, with D tentatively TRBD1 (6 bases). The length of the CDR3 is 15 residues. Germline loops: CDR1 SGHTA, CDR2 FQGNSA. V gave up 5 bases and J gave up 2 bases, with 16 bases separating them. Drawing the rest from reference TRBV7-2 and TRBJ2-7, the complete variable domain is GAGVSQSPSNKVTEKGKDVELRCDPISGHTALYWYRQSLGQGLEFLIYFQGNSAPDKSGLPSDRFSAERTGGSVSTLTIQRTQQEDSAVYLCASSRRAGATYEQYFGPGTRLTVT.

V and J are TRBV3-1 and TRBJ2-5; a weak D match, TRBD2 (6 bases). This CDR3 has 16 amino acids. Trimming pared 2 bases from V and 4 bases from J, leaving 17 bases between. Germline V gene data show CDR1 as LGHDT and CDR2 as YNNKEL (reference sequence). The CDR3 DNA sequence: TGTGCCAGCAGCCAAAACCTCGGAGGGCCGGGAGAGACCCAGTACTTC. As protein: CASSQNLGGPGETQYF.

CDR3 protein: CASRISGQGQETQYF. DNA of the CDR3: TGTGCCAGCAGGATTTCCGGGCAAGGCCAAGAGACCCAGTACTTC. The rearrangement links TRBV12-3 or TRBV12-4 to TRBJ2-5; D ambiguous. The CDR3 runs to 15 residues. Trimming shortened V by 6 bases and J by 1 base, and 15 bases separated the two germline ends.

The genes are TRBV29-1 and TRBJ1-1; 8 bases map to TRBD1. CDR1 and CDR2 (germline): SQVTM, ANQGSEA. This CDR3 comprises 12 residues. Unmatched junction bases numbered 3, after V lost 6 bases and J lost 3 bases. CDR3 bases: TGCAGCGTGATGACAGGGGACACTGAAGCTTTCTTT. It translates to CSVMTGDTEAFF.

The gene calls are TRBV20-1 and TRBJ2-1, with 8 positions matching TRBD1. The CDR3 loop spans 12 amino acids. The trim removed 5 bases at V and 7 bases at J, leaving 4 bases unmatched. Germline V gene lookup returns CDR1 DFQATT and CDR2 SNEGSKA (reference sequence). The CDR3 sequence: CSAQGARNEQFF. The CDR3 nucleotides are TGCAGTGCTCAGGGGGCGCGGAATGAGCAGTTCTTC.

The chain recombines TRBV28 with TRBJ1-5, with 7 nucleotides matching TRBD1. The CDR3 is 16 amino acids. From germline, CDR1 is MDHEN and CDR2 SYDVKM. Trimming at V came to 6 bases and at J to 0 bases, leaving 8 bases not matched to a gene. This CDR3 reads CASSPTGAPSNQPQHF. The CDR3 DNA is TGTGCCAGCAGCCCCACAGGGGCCCCTAGCAATCAGCCCCAGCATTTT.

The chain couples TRBV4-3 to TRBJ1-2; unclear D gene. From germline, CDR1 is LGHNA and CDR2 YSLEER. The CDR3 totals 14 residues. V dropped 0 bases and J dropped 8 bases, with 13 bases sitting between them. The CDR3 protein is CASSQDRGNGGYTF. The CDR3 coding sequence is TGCGCCAGCAGCCAAGATCGGGGAAATGGAGGCTACACCTTC.

This chain uses TRBV12-3 or TRBV12-4 with TRBJ1-2; tentatively, D is TRBD1 (6 bases). The CDR3 spans 14 residues. V was clipped by 5 bases and J by 4 bases, with 14 bases between them. The chain's CDR3 is CASSLGQPGYGYTF. CDR3 nucleotides: TGTGCCAGCAGTCTCGGACAGCCAGGCTATGGCTACACCTTC.

V usage is TRBV18 and J usage is TRBJ2-5, with D perhaps being TRBD1 or TRBD2 (5 bases each). This CDR3 is built from 14 residues. Germline V lookup: CDR1 KGHSH, CDR2 LQKENI. The V end was cut by 0 bases, the J end by 5 bases, with 10 bases between. CDR3 nucleotide sequence: TGTGCCAGCTCACCACCTTGGGGCGGGGAGACCCAGTACTTC. It translates to CASSPPWGGETQYF.

The chain links TRBV6-4 to TRBJ1-2; no clear D gene. This CDR3 is 15 amino acids long. The V and J ends lost 2 bases and 5 bases respectively, with 15 bases between them. The germline V gene has CDR1 MRHNA and CDR2 SNTAGT. In DNA, the CDR3 is TGTGCCAGCAGTGACGGCGGGAGTGTGGGGTATGGCTACACCTTC. Translation gives CASSDGGSVGYGYTF.

The gene calls are TRBV30 and TRBJ2-5; 8 bases are a match to TRBD1. From germline, CDR1 is GTSNPN and CDR2 SVGIG (reference sequence). V lost 4 bases and J lost 5; bases outside the gene matches: 15. The CDR3 runs 16 residues. CDR3 nucleotides: TGTGCCTGGACCGGTAGGGACAGGCTCCCTTTGGAGACCCAGTACTTC. This translates into CAWTGRDRLPLETQYF. Full variable domain (rest looked up from reference TRBV30 and TRBJ2-5): SQTIHQWPATLVQPVGSPLSLECTVEGTSNPNLYWYRQAAGRGLQLLFYSVGIGQISSEVPQNLSASRPQDRQFILSSKKLLLSDSGFYLCAWTGRDRLPLETQYFGPGTRLLVL.

V is TRBV7-9 and J is TRBJ1-1; tentative D call: TRBD1 (6 bases). CDR3 length: 14 amino acids. Trimming left V 6 bases short and J 6 bases short, with 17 bases between. In germline, CDR1 is SEHNR, CDR2 FQNEAQ (reference sequence). The CDR3 is CASSRTETFAEAFF. CDR3 in DNA: TGTGCCAGCAGTCGGACAGAAACATTCGCTGAAGCTTTCTTT.

The chain carries TRBV20-1 and TRBJ2-2; TRBD2 aligns across 8 bases. CDR1 is DFQATT, CDR2 SNEGSKA, per germline (reference sequence). The J segment lost 0 bases and the V segment lost 6 bases, leaving 0 bases of the junction unmatched. The CDR3 sequence is 13 residues long. The CDR3 nucleotides are TGCAGTGCGGGACTAGCGAACACCGGGGAGCTGTTTTTT. Translated: CSAGLANTGELFF.

The V and J genes are TRBV2 and TRBJ1-2; 7 bases agree with TRBD1. This CDR3 is built from 14 residues. The V and J ends lost 6 bases and 7 bases, in that order; junction bases with no gene match: 11. CDR1 and CDR2 from the germline V gene are SNHLY and FYNNEI. The CDR3 DNA follows: TGTGCCAGCAGGACCACAGGGGCGAGAAGTGGCTACACCTTC. Its protein is CASRTTGARSGYTF.

This chain joins TRBV20-1 and TRBJ2-2, with D tentatively TRBD1 (6 bases). The V end was cut by 7 bases, the J end by 7 bases, with 16 bases between. This CDR3 spans 13 amino acids. CDR1 and CDR2 from the germline V gene are DFQATT and SNEGSKA (reference sequence). The CDR3 DNA sequence: TGCAGTGTCCGGGACAACGATGACGGGGAGCTGTTTTTT. Encoded protein: CSVRDNDDGELFF.